This T cell receptor (beta chain) appears in the sequencing data of a study of shared clonotypes between healthy human individuals. This CDR3 is 12 amino acids long. V dropped 4 bases and J dropped 7 bases, with 11 bases sitting between them. CDR1 and CDR2 (germline): SGHTA, FQGNSA. For this clone: Antigen unknown.

Whole-study findings and limits: Specimens sampled were limited to blood, with tissue repertoires likely differing. Among several donors, 4.5% to 5.5% of naive CD4 clonotypes were found in common. Sequencing depth was a factor that was expected to affect clonotype sharing among donors.

This table comes from immunoSEQ multiplex PCR, and its TCRdb copy is limited to in-frame clones, with some not included. The sample includes about 1,500,000 clones, roughly 95% of them seen just once. The source of this sequence is a man aged 30 to 45 in good health. This sequence joins TRBV7-2 and TRBJ2-7; D not certain. The sequencing sample was made of naive CD4+ T cells sorted from blood. Subset denoted: CD45RA+ positively selected. CDR3 residues: CASSSRLTEQYF. The CDR3 coding sequence is TGTGCCAGCAGCTCCAGACTCACGGAGCAGTACTTC.